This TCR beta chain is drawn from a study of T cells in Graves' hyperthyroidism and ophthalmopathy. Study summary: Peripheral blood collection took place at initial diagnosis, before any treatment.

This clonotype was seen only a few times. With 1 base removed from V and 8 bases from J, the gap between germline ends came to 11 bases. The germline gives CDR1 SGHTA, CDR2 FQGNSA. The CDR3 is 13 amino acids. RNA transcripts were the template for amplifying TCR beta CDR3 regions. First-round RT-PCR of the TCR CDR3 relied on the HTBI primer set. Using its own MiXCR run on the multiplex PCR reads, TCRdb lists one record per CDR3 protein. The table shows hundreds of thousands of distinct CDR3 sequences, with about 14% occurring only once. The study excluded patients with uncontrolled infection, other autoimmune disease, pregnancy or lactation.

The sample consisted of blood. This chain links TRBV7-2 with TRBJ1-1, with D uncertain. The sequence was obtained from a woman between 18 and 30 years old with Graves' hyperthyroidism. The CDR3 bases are TGTGCCAGCAGCTTAGAGTCGTTATGGGAAGCTTTCTTT. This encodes CASSLESLWEAFF.